This TCR beta chain was recovered during a study of cytotoxic CD8 clonotypes in ibrutinib-treated CLL. As to this clone: Its antigen is not known.

Measured with immunoSEQ multiplex PCR; TCRdb has only the in-frame clones, and not every one. The table includes more than 300,000 clones, roughly 79% detected once. This CDR3 region has 14 residues. Germline values: CDR1 MDHEN, CDR2 SYDVKM. The germline V and J ends were trimmed by 5 bases and 2 bases, with 9 bases remaining between them. Study-level findings and limits: Sustained-remission and progressing patients were not sampled at matched times. Baseline clonality was higher than in age-matched healthy donors and moved in step with circulating CD8+ T-cell counts. Upon ibrutinib response clonality rose, and upon progression it fell back toward baseline.

The chain carries TRBV28 and TRBJ2-2; D remains ambiguous. This specimen was PBMCs, taken before ibrutinib treatment. The TCR was taken from a human donor with chronic lymphocytic leukemia. The CDR3, as DNA: TGTGCCAGCAGTCATAGGGTTAACACCGGGGAGCTGTTTTTT. Amino acid sequence: CASSHRVNTGELFF.